This TCR beta chain was found in a study of immune evolution from preneoplasia to lung adenocarcinoma. The CDR3 spans 16 residues. Germline-derived CDR1 and CDR2 are SGHTA and FQGNSA. V lost 5 bases, J lost 2 bases, and 15 bases lay in between. This table comes from immunoSEQ multiplex PCR, and its TCRdb copy is limited to in-frame clones, with some not included. The sample yields some 11,000 clones, approximately 80% seen once. Specimen: FFPE normal lung tissue adjacent to the tumor. The clonotype was recovered from a person between 60 and 70 years old with lung adenocarcinoma. Some clones in this sample may be carry-over from other donors' samples. The chain couples TRBV7-2 to TRBJ1-4; D may be TRBD1 (5 bases). The CDR3 DNA reads as TGTGCCAGCAGCGGGACCTTGGTTAGGACTAATGAAAAACTGTTTTTT. It translates to CASSGTLVRTNEKLFF.